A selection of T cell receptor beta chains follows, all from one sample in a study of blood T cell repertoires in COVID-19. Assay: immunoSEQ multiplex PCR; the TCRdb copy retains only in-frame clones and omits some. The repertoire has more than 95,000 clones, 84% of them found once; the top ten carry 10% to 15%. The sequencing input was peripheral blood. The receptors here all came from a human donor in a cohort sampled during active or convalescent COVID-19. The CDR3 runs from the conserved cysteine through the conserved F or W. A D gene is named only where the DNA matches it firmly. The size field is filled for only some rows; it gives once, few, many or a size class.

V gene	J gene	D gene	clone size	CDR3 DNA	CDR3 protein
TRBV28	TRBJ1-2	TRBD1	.	TGTGCCAGCAGGTCCGGGACAGGGGGGATTTTTAACTATGGCTACACCTTC	CASRSGTGGIFNYGYTF
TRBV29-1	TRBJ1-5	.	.	TGCAGCGTTGGATCACGGGGAACTAATCAGCCCCAGCATTTT	CSVGSRGTNQPQHF
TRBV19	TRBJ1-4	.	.	TGTGCCAGTAGGTCCAATAAGGGGGTAGCAGAAAAACTGTTTTTT	CASRSNKGVAEKLFF
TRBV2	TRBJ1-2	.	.	TGTGCCAGCAGTGAAACGGGGGTCTATGGCTACACCTTC	CASSETGVYGYTF
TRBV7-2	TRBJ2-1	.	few	TGTGCCAGCAGCTTACCTGGGCAGTACAATGAGCAGTTCTTC	CASSLPGQYNEQFF
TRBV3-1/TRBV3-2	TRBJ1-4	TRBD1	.	TGTGCCAGCAGCGCGCGACCCCGGGGACAGGCTAATGAAAAACTGTTTTTT	CASSARPRGQANEKLFF
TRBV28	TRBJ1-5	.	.	TGTGCCAGCAGTTTTCTCAGGGTAGATCAGCCCCAGCATTTT	CASSFLRVDQPQHF
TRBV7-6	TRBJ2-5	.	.	TGTGCCAGCAGCTTAACACGGGTTCAAGAGACCCAGTACTTC	CASSLTRVQETQYF
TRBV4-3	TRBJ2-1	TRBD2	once	TGCGCCAGCAGCCAAGATTACGGAGCGGGGGACATTTCCTACAATGAGCAGTTCTTC	CASSQDYGAGDISYNEQFF
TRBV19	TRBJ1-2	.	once	TGTGCCAGTAGTTCCAGGGTTTGGGGCTACACCTTC	CASSSRVWGYTF
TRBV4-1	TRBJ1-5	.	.	TGCGCCAGCAGCCAAGATCTAGGGGTCGGAGGCAATCAGCCCCAGCATTTT	CASSQDLGVGGNQPQHF
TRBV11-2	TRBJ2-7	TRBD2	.	TGTGCCAGCAGCTTATCGCCTAGCGGAGGATACGAGCAGTACTTC	CASSLSPSGGYEQYF
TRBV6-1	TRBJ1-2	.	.	TGTGCCAGCAGTGAACCGGGAGTGGGCTACACCTTC	CASSEPGVGYTF
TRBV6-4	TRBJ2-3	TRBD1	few	TGTGCCAGCAGCCCACTACAGGGGTCGAGAGATACGCAGTATTTT	CASSPLQGSRDTQYF
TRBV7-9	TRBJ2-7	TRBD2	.	TGTGCCAGCAGCCCTAGCGGGGGGGCCTACGAGCAGTACTTC	CASSPSGGAYEQYF
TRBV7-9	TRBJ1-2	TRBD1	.	TGTGCCAGCAGCTTAGTACCGGGACAGCTCTATGGCTACACCTTC	CASSLVPGQLYGYTF
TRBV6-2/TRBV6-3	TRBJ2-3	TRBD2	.	TGTGCCAGCAGTCTAGCGGGGGACCACACAGATGCGCAGTATTTT	CASSLAGDHTDAQYF
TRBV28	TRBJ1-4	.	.	TGTGCCAGCAGTTTATCAGGGAGGTCGAGTAATGAAAAACTGTTTTTT	CASSLSGRSSNEKLFF
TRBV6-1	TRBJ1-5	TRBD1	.	TGTGCCAGCAGTGACAGGGGGTATCAGCCCCAGCATTTT	CASSDRGYQPQHF
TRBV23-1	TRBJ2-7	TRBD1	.	TGCGCCAGCAGTCAATCGAGCAGGGGGCAACCCTACGAGCAGTACTTC	CASSQSSRGQPYEQYF
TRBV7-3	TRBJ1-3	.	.	TGTGCCAGCAGCCCTGGAGGGAGCTCTGGAAACACCATATATTTT	CASSPGGSSGNTIYF
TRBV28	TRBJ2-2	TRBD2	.	TGTGCCAGCACAAACGGGGGGTTCACCGGGGAGCTGTTTTTT	CASTNGGFTGELFF
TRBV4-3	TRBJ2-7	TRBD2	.	TGCGCCAGCAGCCAAGTTGGGACCGGGACTAGCGGGGTATACCCATTAGGTGGGCAGTACTTC	CASSQVGTGTSGVYPLGGQYF
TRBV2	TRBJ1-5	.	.	TGTGCCAGCAGTGCGAGGACTCGGGGGGCTCAGCCCCAGCATTTT	CASSARTRGAQPQHF
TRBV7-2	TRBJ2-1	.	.	TGTGCCAGCCTTGAGAACTACAATGAGCAGTTCTTC	CASLENYNEQFF
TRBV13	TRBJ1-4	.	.	TGTGCCAGCACCCGGGGAGGGGGAAGGCGAGAAAAACTGTTTTTT	CASTRGGGRREKLFF
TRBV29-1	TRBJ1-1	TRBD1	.	TGCAGCGTTAGGGACAGCGAAACAGCTTTCTTT	CSVRDSETAFF
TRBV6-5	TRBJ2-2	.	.	TGTGCCAGCAGTTTCGGGACTTCGAACACCGGGGAGCTGTTTTTT	CASSFGTSNTGELFF
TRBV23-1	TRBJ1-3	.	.	TGCGCCAGCCGACGGGTCTCTGGAAACACCATATATTTT	CASRRVSGNTIYF
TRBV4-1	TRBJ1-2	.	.	TGCGCCAGCAGCCCAACCATCGGGGGGTATGGCTACACCTTC	CASSPTIGGYGYTF
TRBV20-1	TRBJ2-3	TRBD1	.	TGCAGTGCTAATGACCGAAAGGGGGCAACAGATACGCAGTATTTT	CSANDRKGATDTQYF
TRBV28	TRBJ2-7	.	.	TGTGCCAGCAGTCCTCTGGGGGGATCCTACGAGCAGTACTTC	CASSPLGGSYEQYF
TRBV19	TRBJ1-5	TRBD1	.	TGTGCCAGTAGAACAGGACAGGCAGTTAATCAGCCCCAGCATTTT	CASRTGQAVNQPQHF
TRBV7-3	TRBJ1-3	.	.	TGTGCCAGCAGCTTACAGCCAGGGCCAGGAAACACCATATATTTT	CASSLQPGPGNTIYF
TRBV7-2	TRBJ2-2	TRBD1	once	TGTGCCAGCAGCTTCCCGGGACAGGGTATCACCGGGGAGCTGTTTTTT	CASSFPGQGITGELFF
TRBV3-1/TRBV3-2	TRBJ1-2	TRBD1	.	TGTGCCAGCAGCCCCAGGGGGTTGGACTATGGCTACACCTTC	CASSPRGLDYGYTF
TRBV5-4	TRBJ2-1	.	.	TGTGCCAGCAGCTTGACTAGAGCTACCTACAATGAGCAGTTCTTC	CASSLTRATYNEQFF
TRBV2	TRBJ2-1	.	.	TGTGCCAGCACCCCGGCGGGGCAGTCCAATGAGCAGTTCTTC	CASTPAGQSNEQFF
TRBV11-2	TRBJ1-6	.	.	TGTGCCAGCAGCTTAGGTCCACTAGGGAATTCACCCCTCCACTTT	CASSLGPLGNSPLHF
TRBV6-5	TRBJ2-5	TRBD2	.	TGTGCCAGCAGCCCGACCGGACTAGCGGGGGCCCACTTC	CASSPTGLAGAHF
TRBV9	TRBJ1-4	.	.	TGTGCCAGCAGCGGGGACGACGGGGGACGCGGCGAAAAACTGTTTTTT	CASSGDDGGRGEKLFF
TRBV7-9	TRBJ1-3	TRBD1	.	TGTGCCAGCAGCCGAGCAGGGGGAGGTGGAAACACCATATATTTT	CASSRAGGGGNTIYF
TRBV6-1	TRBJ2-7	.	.	TGTGCCAGCAGTGAGCAAGGGGCCTCCTACGAGCAGTACTTC	CASSEQGASYEQYF
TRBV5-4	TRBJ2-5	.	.	TGTGCCAGCAGCTTGTCCGGGAACCAAGAGACCCAGTACTTC	CASSLSGNQETQYF
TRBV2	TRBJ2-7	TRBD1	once	TGTGCCAGCAAAGTACAGGGGGCGGTCAACGAGCAGTACTTC	CASKVQGAVNEQYF
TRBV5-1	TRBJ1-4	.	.	TGCGCCAGCAGCTCTGACAGATTTGCAACTAATGAAAAACTGTTTTTT	CASSSDRFATNEKLFF
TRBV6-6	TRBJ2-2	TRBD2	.	TGTGCCAGCAGTTACGAGCGGGGGGGCCCCGGGGAGCTGTTTTTT	CASSYERGGPGELFF
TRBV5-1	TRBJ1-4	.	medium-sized	TGCGCCAGCAGACTAAAGGCTAACGAAAAACTGTTTTTT	CASRLKANEKLFF